One and the same sample provided the 8 T cell receptor beta chains below, sequenced in a study of blood T cells in healthy people across ages. Primers used in a second PCR of roughly 6 to 11 cycles were a sample-barcoded 5' primer and a J-beta primer mix. TCRdb redid the calling of the 5' RACE reads with MiXCR, one entry per CDR3 protein. The repertoire includes about 620,000 distinct CDR3 sequences, roughly 20% of them detected once, and approximately 3.7% sits in the top ten. Sequencing used blood. The receptors come from a man between 65 and 80 years old in good health.

The V gene is TRBV29-1, the J gene TRBJ2-5; D is unresolved. This CDR3 region has 12 residues. Germline loops: CDR1 SQVTM, CDR2 ANQGSEA. Trimming left V 2 bases short and J 1 base short, with 5 bases between. CDR3 sequence (DNA): TGCAGCGTTGAATCTCGCCAAGAGACCCAGTACTTC. It codes for CSVESRQETQYF.

The chain couples TRBV12-3 or TRBV12-4 to TRBJ1-2; the D gene is possibly TRBD1 (6 bases). Trimming shortened V by 0 bases and J by 8 bases, and 7 bases separated the two germline ends. The CDR3 totals 12 residues. This chain's CDR3 is CASSLAGTGYTF. CDR3 sequence (DNA): TGTGCCAGCAGTTTAGCAGGGACAGGCTACACCTTC.

There are a few counts of this clonotype. V gene TRBV7-2 combines with J gene TRBJ2-3, with 9 bases fitting TRBD2. The germline CDR1 and CDR2 sequences are SGHTA and FQGNSA. This CDR3 is built from 15 residues. Trimming removed 4 bases from V and 0 bases from J; junction bases left unmatched: 2. The CDR3 sequence is CASSSSGTSTDTQYF. In nucleotides, the CDR3 is TGTGCCAGCAGCTCTAGCGGGACTAGCACAGATACGCAGTATTTT.

V gene TRBV15 combines with J gene TRBJ2-5; 7 nucleotides agree with TRBD1. With the DNA end fitting TRBJ2-7 better, the J assignment may be wrong. CDR1 and CDR2 (germline): LNHNV, YYDKDF (reference sequence). The CDR3 extends over 15 amino acids. The DNA of the CDR3 is TGTGCCACCAGCAGAAGACAGGGCGGATCCTACGAGCAGTACTTC. This translates into CATSRRQGGSYEQYF.

Remarks on this clonotype: One end of the junction fails to match germline, which may point to a read error. CDR3 protein: CASSVDFAGAIDNKQFF. The CDR3 DNA sequence: TGTGCCAGCAGCGTAGATTTTGCGGGAGCCATCGACAATAAGCAGTTCTTC. The V call is TRBV9, the J call TRBJ2-1; 7 bases are a match to TRBD2. The CDR3 runs 17 residues. From germline, CDR1 is SGDLS and CDR2 YYNGEE.

The gene calls are TRBV6-2 or TRBV6-3 and TRBJ1-2; unclear D gene. Looked up from germline, CDR1 is MNHEY and CDR2 is SVGEGT. The CDR3 length is 15 residues. Trimming left V 6 bases short and J 1 base short, with 15 bases between. The chain's CDR3 is CASRKGLGDNYGYTF. CDR3 nucleotides: TGTGCCAGCAGAAAAGGGCTCGGGGATAACTATGGCTACACCTTC.

This clonotype appeared a few times. The chain couples TRBV27 to TRBJ2-5; 7 positions match TRBD2. The DNA end lines up better with TRBJ2-7; the J call may be wrong. CDR1 MNHEY and CDR2 SMNVEV come from the germline V gene (reference sequence). This CDR3 region has 15 residues. The CDR3 spells CASRPLGGSGYEQYF. The CDR3, as DNA: TGTGCCAGCAGGCCACTGGGCGGGAGTGGATACGAGCAGTACTTC.

The chain combines TRBV6-1 with TRBJ2-7; tentatively, D is TRBD1 (5 bases). This CDR3 is 13 amino acids long. V was pared by 1 base and J by 5 bases, with 9 bases between. Germline V gene lookup returns CDR1 MNHNS and CDR2 SASEGT. CDR3 residues: CASSEGIRDEQYF. The CDR3 nucleotides are TGTGCCAGCAGTGAAGGGATCAGGGACGAGCAGTACTTC.